This T cell receptor beta chain was sequenced for a study of Ad26.COV2.S vaccination and SARS-CoV-2 variants. Across the study: The donor belonged to the COV1001 Ad26.COV2.S trial arm.

As to treatment: around 19 received Ad26.COV2.S at low or high dose, single or two shots; a few received placebo; per-sample allocation not given. Samples came from day 63 after the first vaccine or placebo injection. Based in Boston, the donor was an adult of 18-55 years. Vaccination used an Ad26 vector expressing Wuhan-strain SARS-CoV-2 spike. The method was immunoSEQ multiplex PCR; TCRdb's version includes in-frame clones alone and lacks a portion of them. The data show fewer than 400,000 clones, with around 89% seen just once and 1.5% to 2% held by the top ten. The germline V and J ends were trimmed by 4 bases and 3 bases, with 16 bases remaining between them. The CDR3 runs to 15 residues. Germline values: CDR1 MGHRA, CDR2 YSYEKL.

This sample comprised peripheral blood, obtained in a trial of Ad26.COV2.S vaccine versus placebo. J is TRBJ2-7 and V is TRBV4-1, with D maybe TRBD1 (6 bases). This receptor was identified in a person aged 18 to 59 who received the Ad26.COV2.S COVID-19 vaccine or a placebo. DNA for the CDR3: TGCGCCAGCAGCCTCCGACAGGCCCCAAGCTACGAGCAGTACTTC. The encoded protein is CASSLRQAPSYEQYF.